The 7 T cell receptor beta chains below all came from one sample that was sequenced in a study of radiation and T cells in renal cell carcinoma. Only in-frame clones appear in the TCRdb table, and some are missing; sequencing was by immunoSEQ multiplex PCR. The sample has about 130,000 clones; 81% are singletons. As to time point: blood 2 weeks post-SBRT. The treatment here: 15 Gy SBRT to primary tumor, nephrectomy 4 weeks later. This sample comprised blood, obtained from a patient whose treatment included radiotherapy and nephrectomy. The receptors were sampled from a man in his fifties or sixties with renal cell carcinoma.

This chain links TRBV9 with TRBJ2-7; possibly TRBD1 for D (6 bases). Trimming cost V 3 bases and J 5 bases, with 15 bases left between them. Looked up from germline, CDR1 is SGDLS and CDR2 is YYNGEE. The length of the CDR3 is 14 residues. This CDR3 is CASSARPGVDEQYF. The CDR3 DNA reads TGTGCCAGCAGCGCCCGACCAGGGGTCGACGAGCAGTACTTC.

The CDR3 DNA reads TGTGCCAGCAGTTACTCTCCTCGGGTACCAGAAAAGTACTTC. This sequence encodes CASSYSPRVPEKYF. The chain links TRBV6-5 to TRBJ2-5; no clear D gene. The CDR3 extends over 14 amino acids. The germline V gene encodes CDR1 MNHEY and CDR2 SVGAGI. The V gene lost 0 bases and the J gene lost 12 bases, with 17 bases spanning the gap.

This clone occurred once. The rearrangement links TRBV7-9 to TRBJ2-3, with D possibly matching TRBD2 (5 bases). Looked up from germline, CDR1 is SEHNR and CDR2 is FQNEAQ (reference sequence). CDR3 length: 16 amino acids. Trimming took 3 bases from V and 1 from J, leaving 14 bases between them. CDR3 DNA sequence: TGTGCCAGCAGCTTCTATTCTCGAGCGGGCACAGATACGCAGTATTTT. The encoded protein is CASSFYSRAGTDTQYF.

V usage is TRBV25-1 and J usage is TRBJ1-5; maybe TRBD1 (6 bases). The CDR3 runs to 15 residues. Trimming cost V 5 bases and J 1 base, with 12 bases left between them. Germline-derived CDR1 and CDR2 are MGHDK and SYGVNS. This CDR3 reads CASSRAGVSNQPQHF. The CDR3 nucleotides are TGTGCCAGCAGTAGGGCAGGGGTAAGCAATCAGCCCCAGCATTTT.

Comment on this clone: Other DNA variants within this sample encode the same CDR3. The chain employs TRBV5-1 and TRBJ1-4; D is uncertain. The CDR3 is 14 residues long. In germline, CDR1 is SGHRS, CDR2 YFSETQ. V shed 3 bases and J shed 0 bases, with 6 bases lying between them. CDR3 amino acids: CASSSAATNEKLFF. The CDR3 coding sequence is TGCGCCAGCAGCTCGGCAGCAACTAATGAAAAACTGTTTTTT.

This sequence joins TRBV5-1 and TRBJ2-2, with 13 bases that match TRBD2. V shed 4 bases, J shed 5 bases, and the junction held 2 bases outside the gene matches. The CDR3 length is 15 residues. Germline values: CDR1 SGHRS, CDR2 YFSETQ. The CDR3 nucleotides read TGCGCCAGCAGCGCGGGACTAGCGGGGACCGGGGAGCTGTTTTTT. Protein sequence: CASSAGLAGTGELFF.

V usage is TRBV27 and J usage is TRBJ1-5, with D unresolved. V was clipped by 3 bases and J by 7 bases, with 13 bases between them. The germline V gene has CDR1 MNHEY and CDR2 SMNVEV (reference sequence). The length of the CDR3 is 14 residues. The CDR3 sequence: CASSFIGVGQPQHF. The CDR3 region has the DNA TGTGCCAGCAGTTTTATCGGGGTAGGACAGCCCCAGCATTTT.